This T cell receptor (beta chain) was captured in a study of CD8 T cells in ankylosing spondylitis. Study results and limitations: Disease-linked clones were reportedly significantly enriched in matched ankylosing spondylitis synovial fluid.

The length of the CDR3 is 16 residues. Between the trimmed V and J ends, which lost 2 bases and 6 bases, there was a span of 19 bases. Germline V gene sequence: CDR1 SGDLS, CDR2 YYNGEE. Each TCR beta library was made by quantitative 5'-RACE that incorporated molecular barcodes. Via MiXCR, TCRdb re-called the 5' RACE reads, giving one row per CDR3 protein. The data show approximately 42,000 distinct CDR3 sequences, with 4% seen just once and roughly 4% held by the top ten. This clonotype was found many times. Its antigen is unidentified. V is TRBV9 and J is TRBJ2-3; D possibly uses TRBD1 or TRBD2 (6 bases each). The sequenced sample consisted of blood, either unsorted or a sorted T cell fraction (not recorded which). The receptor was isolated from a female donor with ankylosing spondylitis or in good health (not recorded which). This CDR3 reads CASSVDLGGRLDTQYF. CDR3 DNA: TGTGCCAGCAGCGTGGACTTAGGGGGGCGCTTGGATACGCAGTATTTT.